This TCR beta chain originates from a study of Tregs in tolerant kidney transplant recipients. Across the study: CD4+CD25+CD127- cells came from approximately three-day belatacept mixed lymphocyte reactions, some with approximately 5-day graft donor restimulation. Recipient cells were told from donor cells by antibody staining. The study's findings and limits: Activated donor B cell expansion appeared to reveal the most relevant donor-specific TCRbeta repertoire. Biological reproducibility was not directly addressed in this study.

Libraries were prepared by immunoSEQ multiplex PCR; TCRdb keeps only in-frame clonotypes and omits some of them. The sample lists 15,000 to 20,000 clones; more than 60% were seen once. Details on this clone: Its antigen is unidentified.

The source material was Tregs from blood cultured with allogeneic cells. This receptor was taken from a human donor in good health.

The CDR3 nucleotides read TGTGCCAGCAGCTTACGGGCGACTAGTAAGGCCGGGGAGCTGTTTTTT. Translation gives CASSLRATSKAGELFF. The rearrangement links TRBV7-3 to TRBJ2-2, with D possibly TRBD2 on 6 matching bases. Trimming took off 2 bases at V and 6 bases at J, with 16 bases between the two ends. Germline V lookup: CDR1 SGHTA, CDR2 FQGTGA. The CDR3 has 16 residues.